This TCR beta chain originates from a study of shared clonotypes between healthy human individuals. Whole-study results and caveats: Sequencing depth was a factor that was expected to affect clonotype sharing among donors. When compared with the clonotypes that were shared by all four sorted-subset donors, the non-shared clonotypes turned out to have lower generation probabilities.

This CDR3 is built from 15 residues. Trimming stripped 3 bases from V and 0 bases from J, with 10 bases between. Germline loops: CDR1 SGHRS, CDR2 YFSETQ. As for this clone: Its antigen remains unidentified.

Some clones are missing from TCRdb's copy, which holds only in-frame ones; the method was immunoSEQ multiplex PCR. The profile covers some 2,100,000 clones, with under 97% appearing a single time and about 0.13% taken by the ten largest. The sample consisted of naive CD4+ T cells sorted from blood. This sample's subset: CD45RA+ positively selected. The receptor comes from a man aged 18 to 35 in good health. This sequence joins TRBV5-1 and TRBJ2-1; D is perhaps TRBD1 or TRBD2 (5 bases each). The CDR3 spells CASSWDLSSYNEQFF. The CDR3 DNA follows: TGCGCCAGCAGCTGGGACCTAAGCTCCTACAATGAGCAGTTCTTC.